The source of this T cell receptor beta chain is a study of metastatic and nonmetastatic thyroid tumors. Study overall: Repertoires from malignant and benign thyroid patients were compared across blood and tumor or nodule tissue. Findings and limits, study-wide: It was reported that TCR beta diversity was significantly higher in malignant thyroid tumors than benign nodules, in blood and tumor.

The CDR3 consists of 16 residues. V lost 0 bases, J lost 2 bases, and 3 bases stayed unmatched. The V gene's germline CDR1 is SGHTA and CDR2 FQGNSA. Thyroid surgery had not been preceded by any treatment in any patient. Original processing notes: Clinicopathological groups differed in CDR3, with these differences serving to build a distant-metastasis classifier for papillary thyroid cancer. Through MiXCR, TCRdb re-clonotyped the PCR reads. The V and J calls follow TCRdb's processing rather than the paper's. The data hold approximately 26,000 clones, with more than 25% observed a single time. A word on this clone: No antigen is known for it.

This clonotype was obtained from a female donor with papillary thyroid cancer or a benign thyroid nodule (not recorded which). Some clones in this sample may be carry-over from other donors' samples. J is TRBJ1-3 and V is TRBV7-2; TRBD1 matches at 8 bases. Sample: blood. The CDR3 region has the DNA TGTGCCAGCAGCTTAGCCGCGACAGGGGCTGGAAACACCATATATTTT. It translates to CASSLAATGAGNTIYF.